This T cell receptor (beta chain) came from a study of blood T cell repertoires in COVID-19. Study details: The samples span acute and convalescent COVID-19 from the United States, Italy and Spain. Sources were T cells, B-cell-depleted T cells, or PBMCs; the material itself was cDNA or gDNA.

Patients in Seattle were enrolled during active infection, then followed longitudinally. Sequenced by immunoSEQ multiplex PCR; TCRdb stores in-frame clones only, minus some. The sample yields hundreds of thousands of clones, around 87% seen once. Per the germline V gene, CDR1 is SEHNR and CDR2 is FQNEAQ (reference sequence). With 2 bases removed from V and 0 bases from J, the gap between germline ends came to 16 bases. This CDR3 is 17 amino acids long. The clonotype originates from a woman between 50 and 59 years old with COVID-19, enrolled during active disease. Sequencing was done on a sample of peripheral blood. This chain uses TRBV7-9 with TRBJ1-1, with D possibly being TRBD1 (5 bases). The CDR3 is CASSLSVTASMNTEAFF. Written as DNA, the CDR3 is TGTGCCAGCAGCTTATCTGTGACAGCCTCCATGAACACTGAAGCTTTCTTT.